This T cell receptor beta chain was found in a study of identical twins. TCRdb analysed the 5' RACE reads with MiXCR anew, one entry per CDR3 protein. The sample includes hundreds of thousands of distinct CDR3 sequences, around 6.9% seen only once; the top ten take less than 2%. Germline CDR1 reads DFQATT; CDR2 reads SNEGSKA (reference sequence). CDR3 size: 13 residues. The V end lost 3 bases, the J end lost 5 bases, and 11 bases lay between the germline ends. Points from the study as a whole: Insertion counts were lower in abundant cord blood beta clonotypes, a trend that memory repertoires did not show.

This clonotype came up many times. What it binds is unknown. These data also featured in a second study, about yellow fever vaccine responses in identical twins.

Material: memory (CD45RO+) T cells sorted from blood. The TCR was taken from a woman aged 18 to 35 in good health. The J gene is TRBJ2-4, the V gene TRBV20-1, with D possibly TRBD1 on 6 matching bases. The CDR3 DNA sequence: TGCAGTGCTAGGACAGGCACGCAAAACATTCAGTACTTC. It translates to CSARTGTQNIQYF.